This T cell receptor beta chain was identified in a study of cytomegalovirus exposure and HLA in healthy donors (dated by TCRdb to the late 2010s). Study-wide context: According to an earlier analysis of a few hundred of the donors, about 179 million T cells yielded over 100 million unique TCR beta sequences and about 300 Gb of sequence data. Roughly 320 gigabases of sequencing data and around 80 million unique TCR sequences made up an early release that covered 500 to 700 HLA-typed donors. The genetic ancestry cluster associated with self-reported Caucasian donors included about four fifths of the approximately 410 genotyped donors. The study was designed to test whether signatures of past pathogen exposure could be identified by cataloging public T cell receptors. The study profiled the T cell repertoires of some 610 subjects by immunosequencing and related them to cytomegalovirus serostatus. Along with the roughly 700-subject first cohort, a separate validation cohort of 120 different subjects was used. To predict cytomegalovirus infection status, the study brought together high-throughput TCR immunosequencing, statistical association of individual TCRs with disease status, and machine learning. In a later analysis, previously published TCR beta repertoires from fewer than 750 donors were re-analyzed and high-resolution HLA genotyping was added so that TCR occurrence patterns could be studied. In the later analysis, no new phenotypic data were used to find candidate immune exposures; instead, reliance was placed on TCR beta sequences and their occurrence across donors. To decide whether each TCR beta V gene segment behaved as functional or pseudogenic, an earlier analysis of fewer than 750 of the donors relied on high-throughput TCR beta sequencing. Donor age, sex, ethnicity and CMV serostatus were compiled together with the repertoire data. In a later genetic analysis, genome-wide SNP genotypes for about three fifths of the roughly 670 donors were used, and that subset was treated as a discovery cohort. All discovery cohort repertoires had been generated on a single sequencing platform. Both class I and class II loci were covered by HLA typing, at four-digit resolution. The number of donors typed differed by locus, with 629-630 for A, B, C, DRB1 and DQB1, about 500 for DQA1, some 570 for DPA1, and some 440 for DPB1. Because of strong linkage in the cohort, roughly five DR-DQ haplotypes were treated as single units for association and clustering. Among about 390 genotyped donors of the cohort, an average of roughly 240,000 unique TCR beta nucleotide sequences were sequenced per donor, 15% to 20% of them non-productive.

In total, 500 to 700 healthy bone marrow donors made up the cohort. At the time of sampling, every cohort member was nominally healthy, though immune exposures that went unrecorded were likely present. The donor tested CMV seronegative, placing the donor among the 350 to 400 seronegative members of the cohort. Each donor provided a peripheral blood sample, and peripheral blood mononuclear cells were used for TCR beta sequencing. Genomic DNA extraction from the blood cell samples was performed with the Qiagen DNeasy Blood Extraction Kit. This clone was seen only once. Its antigen remains undetermined. It has no much larger one-base neighbor in the sample; base qualities were not kept. The investigation overall reported the following: When HLA alleles, especially DR and DQ, strongly co-occurred, attributing TCR associations to individual alleles was difficult. In a later analysis, the rate of TCR association differed among HLA loci, with DRB1 alleles having the most associated TCRs and HLA-C alleles having the fewest. A later genetic analysis associated a missense DCLRE1C variant with V-gene and J-gene trimming of TCR beta chains, and an independent cohort replicated the association. A later analysis reported that several top co-occurrence clusters appeared linked to parvovirus B19, influenza, CMV and Epstein-Barr virus. According to the authors, the approach could potentially be generalized to other disease states and immunological phenotypes. A further reported finding was that TCR beta sequences accurately predicted the HLA-A and HLA-B alleles for most subjects in the first cohort. A cluster of highly shared sequence variants was judged likely to be a technical artifact of the sequencing pipeline. In the study, about 150 TCR beta chains were listed as associated with cytomegalovirus. In a later analysis, most CMV-associated TCR beta chains were found to appear HLA-restricted, with HLA associations seemingly driven largely by CMV exposure. Sequencing depth was assumed to be roughly uniform across donors in the presence/absence analyses, though that assumption may not hold. Because HLA typing was unavailable for some donors at each locus, only the typed subset was used in association tests. In a later genetic analysis, fewer N-insertions in productive TCRs were reported among donors in an Asian-associated ancestry cluster than the 666-donor mean. The earlier analysis of almost 600 of the donors excluded 15 to 20 rarely observed V segments, including chromosome 9 orphons, because counts were too low. A few of the identified cytomegalovirus-associated TCR beta chains were confirmed in vitro to be specific for cytomegalovirus antigens. Linkage disequilibrium might explain the correlated functional status among segregating V segments, but an unknown experimental factor could not be ruled out. Some IMGT-functional V segments, including TRBV6-2 and TRBV6-3, could not be distinguished by the 87-base-pair reads and were therefore excluded. CMV serostatus was the only immune exposure information available for the cohort. The classifier was reported to diagnose cytomegalovirus status with high specificity and sensitivity in both the original and validation cohorts. Compared with equally common non-associated chains, HLA-associated TCR beta chains in a later analysis were more clonally expanded and had lower generation probabilities. Broadly in line with IMGT annotations, most TCR beta V segments showed up in productive rearrangements about 87% or about 30% of the time in an earlier analysis of several hundred of the donors. In this cohort, only TCR beta chains were sequenced, and detectable features were limited by the absence of alpha or paired-chain data. Specific HLA alleles were associated with about 17,000 TCR beta sequences at a false discovery rate of 0.05 in a later analysis. Most TCR sequences were observed very rarely across donors, whereas some public TCRs were present in many individuals.

V loses 5 bases, J loses 1 base, and the germline ends lie 15 bases apart. Spanning cysteine to phenylalanine, the CDR3 consists of 15 amino acids. Just CDR3 DNA is preserved here, 45 bases in frame from base 1. The germline V gene (reference sequence) sets CDR1 to SEHNR and CDR2 to FQNEAQ. The protocol used for the library was the immunoSEQ multiplex PCR assay. The multiplex PCR relied on a mix of 60 forward primers for TCR Vbeta segments and 13 reverse primers for TCR Jbeta segments. The CDR3 region of rearranged TCR beta genes was amplified from genomic DNA by a multiplex PCR assay. On the Illumina HiSeq System, the amplified TCR beta libraries were sequenced as 87-base-pair reads. In the original analysis: In a later analysis, 77 million or so unique TCR beta chains were counted across the roughly 610 repertoires, and around 10 million of these chains were shared by at least two donors. To remove PCR and sequencing errors, raw reads were error-corrected and collapsed into unique sequences using a nearest-neighbor algorithm that merged closely related sequences. CDR3 sequences were aligned to IMGT reference sequences to assign V, D and J gene segments. For a sequence to be retained, a match of at least six nucleotides was required to both a V gene segment and a J gene segment. Rearrangements were called productive when the CDR3 lacked stop codons and stayed in frame with V and J; all others were non-productive. CDR3 was defined according to IMGT convention as the region running from the second conserved V-encoded cysteine to the conserved J-encoded phenylalanine. In an earlier analysis of around 600 of the donors, sequences lacking an unambiguous match to a single V gene segment were excluded. An earlier analysis of roughly 590 of the donors called V segments functional above 56.7% productive rearrangements and segregating when the between-donor standard deviation exceeded 5%. A statistical classification framework was built to diagnose cytomegalovirus status from the catalog of TCR beta chain sequences. In a later analysis, V and J genes were assigned by comparing TCR nucleotide sequences against IMGT/GENE-DB human TR gene sequences. Using the TCRdist pipeline, a later analysis assigned CDR3 sequences along with most-parsimonious VDJ recombination scenarios. In a later analysis, every TCR beta chain was defined by the combination of its CDR3 amino acid sequence and its V-gene family, and reads without a unique V-gene family were dropped. As a way to deal with suspected cross-contamination and a sequencing artifact, a later analysis dropped roughly 620 nucleotide sequences that were highly shared and had low generation probability. In a later analysis, a clonal expansion index for each public chain was calculated from normalized within-repertoire ranks of inferred template counts. Generation probabilities in a later analysis came from a VDJ recombination model fitted to out-of-frame rearrangements, and those results were checked against IGoR. A later analysis scored TCR-TCR, TCR-HLA and TCR-CMV co-occurrence with hypergeometric tests, applying a repertoire-size bias correction to TCR pairs. A later analysis estimated false discovery rates by permuting HLA or CMV assignments 20 times. In a later analysis, co-occurring TCRs were grouped using DBSCAN, with TCRdist sequence similarity added in when clustering inside HLA-allele-positive subsets. For co-occurrence clustering, repertoires with fewer than 30,000 or more than 120,000 public chains were excluded, along with roughly 5 repertoires with anomalous nucleotide sharing. What TCRdb holds here is the immuneACCESS table cut down to in-frame rearrangements. Part of the clones is not present; checked against another copy, under half of the missing clones reflect an unresolved V gene, and the others are unexplained. V, J and clone size are taken as reported in that table, and D and trimming were inferred from the DNA itself. The sample table contains 100,000 or so clones; only one count was recorded for 83% of them. Approximately 6.1% of the sample lies in the top ten.

The chain is made from TRBV7-9 and TRBJ2-7, and the D gene may be TRBD2, 6 bases matching. The sample consisted of PBMCs. This receptor was identified in a man aged 18-30 years in good health and CMV-seronegative. The sequence in DNA is TGTGCCAGCAGCCCCGCCGGCGGGGTGTCCTACGAGCAGTACTTC. Translated, it reads CASSPAGGVSYEQYF. The full variable domain, with segments outside the CDR3 supplied by the reference TRBV7-9 and TRBJ2-7 proteins, appears as DTGVSQNPRHKITKRGQNVTFRCDPISEHNRLYWYRQTLGQGPEFLTYFQNEAQLEKSRLLSDRFSAERPKGSFSTLEIQRTEQGDSAMYLCASSPAGGVSYEQYFGPGTRLTVT.